This T cell receptor (beta chain) originates from a study of blood T cell repertoires in COVID-19. In the study overall: T cells, B-cell-depleted T cells, or PBMCs supplied cDNA or gDNA.

V lost 3 bases and J lost 6, with 14 bases in between. Germline V CDR1 and CDR2: DFQATT, SNEGSKA (reference sequence). The CDR3 sequence is 14 residues long. Produced via immunoSEQ multiplex PCR; TCRdb's table is partial and in-frame only. In the table there are 250,000 to 400,000 clones, under 90% of which are singletons. Residents of around 24 US areas, aged roughly 18 to 89 years, made up the participants. Allocation to cohorts depended on clinical history reported by the participants. Before being deemed recovered, Cohort 3 donors had two negative PCRs, clearance, or symptom resolution. This receptor was obtained from a man in his sixties who had recovered from COVID-19. Material: PBMCs or T cells enriched from blood (not recorded which). The chain links TRBV20-1 to TRBJ1-4; D is unclear. CDR3 bases: TGCAGTGCTAGTGCGGGTCCTATAGATGAAAAACTGTTTTTT. It is translated as CSASAGPIDEKLFF.